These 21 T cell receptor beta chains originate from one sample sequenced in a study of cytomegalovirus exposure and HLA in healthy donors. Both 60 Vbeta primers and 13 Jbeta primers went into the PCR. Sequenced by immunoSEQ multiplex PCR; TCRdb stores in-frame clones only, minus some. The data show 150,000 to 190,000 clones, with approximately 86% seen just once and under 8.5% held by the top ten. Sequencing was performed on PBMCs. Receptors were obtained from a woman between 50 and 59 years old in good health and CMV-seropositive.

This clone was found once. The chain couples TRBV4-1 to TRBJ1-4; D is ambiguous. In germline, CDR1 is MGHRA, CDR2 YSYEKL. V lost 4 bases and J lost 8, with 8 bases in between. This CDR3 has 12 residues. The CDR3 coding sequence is TGCGCCAGCAGCCTCCCCCAGGAAAAACTGTTTTTT. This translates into CASSLPQEKLFF.

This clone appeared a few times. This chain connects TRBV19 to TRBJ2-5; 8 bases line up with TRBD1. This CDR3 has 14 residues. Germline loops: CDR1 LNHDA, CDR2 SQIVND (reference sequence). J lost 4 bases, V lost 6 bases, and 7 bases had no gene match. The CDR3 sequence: CASSLTGGRETQYF. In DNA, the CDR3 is TGTGCCAGTAGCCTAACAGGGGGTCGAGAGACCCAGTACTTC.

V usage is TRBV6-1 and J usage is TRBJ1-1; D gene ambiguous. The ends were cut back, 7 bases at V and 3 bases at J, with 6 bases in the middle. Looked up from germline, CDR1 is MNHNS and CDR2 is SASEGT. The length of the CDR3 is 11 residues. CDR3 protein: CASISHTEAFF. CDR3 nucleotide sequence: TGTGCCAGCATTTCTCACACTGAAGCTTTCTTT.

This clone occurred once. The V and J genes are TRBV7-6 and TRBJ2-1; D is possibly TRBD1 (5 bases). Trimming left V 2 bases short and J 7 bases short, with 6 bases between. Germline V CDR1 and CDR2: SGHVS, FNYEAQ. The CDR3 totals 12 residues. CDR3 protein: CASSLQGNEQFF. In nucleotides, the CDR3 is TGTGCCAGCAGCTTACAGGGAAATGAGCAGTTCTTC.

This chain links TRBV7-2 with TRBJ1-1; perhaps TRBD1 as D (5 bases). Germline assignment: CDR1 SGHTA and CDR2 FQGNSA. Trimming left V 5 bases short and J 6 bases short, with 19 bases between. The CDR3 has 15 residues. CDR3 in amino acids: CASSLRGTTGPEAFF. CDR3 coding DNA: TGTGCCAGCAGCCTTAGAGGTACTACAGGCCCTGAAGCTTTCTTT.

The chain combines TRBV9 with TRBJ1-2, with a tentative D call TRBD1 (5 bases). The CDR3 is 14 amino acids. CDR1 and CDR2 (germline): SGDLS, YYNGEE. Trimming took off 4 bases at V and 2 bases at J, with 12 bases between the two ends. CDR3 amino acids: CASSPAGINYGYTF. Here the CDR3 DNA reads TGTGCCAGCAGCCCGGCAGGGATAAACTATGGCTACACCTTC.

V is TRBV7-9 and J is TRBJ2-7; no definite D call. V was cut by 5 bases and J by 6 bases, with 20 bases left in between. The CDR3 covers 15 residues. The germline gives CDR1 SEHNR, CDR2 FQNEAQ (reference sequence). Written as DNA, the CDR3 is TGTGCCAGCAGCGTCTCGGGTAGTCCCTATAGCGAGCAGTACTTC. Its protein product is CASSVSGSPYSEQYF.

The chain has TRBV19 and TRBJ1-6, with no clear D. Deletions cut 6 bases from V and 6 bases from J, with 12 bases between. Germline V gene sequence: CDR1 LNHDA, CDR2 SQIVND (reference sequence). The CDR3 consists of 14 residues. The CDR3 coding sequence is TGTGCCAGTAGGGAGGACGCCCGTAATTCACCCCTCCACTTT. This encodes CASREDARNSPLHF. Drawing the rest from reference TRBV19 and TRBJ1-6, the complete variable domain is DGGITQSPKYLFRKEGQNVTLSCEQNLNHDAMYWYRQDPGQGLRLIYYSQIVNDFQKGDIAEGYSVSREKKESFPLTVTSAQKNPTAFYLCASREDARNSPLHFGNGTRLTVT.

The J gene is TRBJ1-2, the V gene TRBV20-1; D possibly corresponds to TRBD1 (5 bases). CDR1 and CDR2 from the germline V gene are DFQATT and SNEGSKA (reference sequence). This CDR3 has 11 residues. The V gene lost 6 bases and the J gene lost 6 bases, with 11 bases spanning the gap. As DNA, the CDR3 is TGCAGTGCGACAGCGCCGGATGGCTACACCTTC. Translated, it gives CSATAPDGYTF.

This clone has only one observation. CDR3: CAITDSYGYTF. The CDR3, as DNA: TGTGCCATAACGGACTCCTATGGCTACACCTTC. J is TRBJ1-2 and V is TRBV10-3; D is unclear. Germline-derived CDR1 and CDR2 are ENHRY and SYGVKD. The CDR3 has 11 residues. V shed 9 bases and J shed 4 bases, with 9 bases lying between them.

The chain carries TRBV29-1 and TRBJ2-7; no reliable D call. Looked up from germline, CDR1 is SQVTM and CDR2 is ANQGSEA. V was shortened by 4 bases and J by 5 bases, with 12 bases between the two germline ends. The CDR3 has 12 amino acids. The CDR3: CSVVWYRDEQYF. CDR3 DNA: TGCAGCGTTGTATGGTACCGGGACGAGCAGTACTTC.

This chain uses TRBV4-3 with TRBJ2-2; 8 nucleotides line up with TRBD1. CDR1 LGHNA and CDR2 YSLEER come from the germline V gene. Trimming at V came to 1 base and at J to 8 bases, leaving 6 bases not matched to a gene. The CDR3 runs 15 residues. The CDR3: CASSQGRTGSGELFF. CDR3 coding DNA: TGCGCCAGCAGCCAAGGGAGGACAGGGTCGGGGGAGCTGTTTTTT.

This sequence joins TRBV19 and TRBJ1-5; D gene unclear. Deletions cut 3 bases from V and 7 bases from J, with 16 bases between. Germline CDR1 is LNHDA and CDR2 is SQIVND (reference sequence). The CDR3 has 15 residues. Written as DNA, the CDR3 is TGTGCCAGTAGTATGATAGTGGCAGGAGGACAGCCCCAGCATTTT. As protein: CASSMIVAGGQPQHF.

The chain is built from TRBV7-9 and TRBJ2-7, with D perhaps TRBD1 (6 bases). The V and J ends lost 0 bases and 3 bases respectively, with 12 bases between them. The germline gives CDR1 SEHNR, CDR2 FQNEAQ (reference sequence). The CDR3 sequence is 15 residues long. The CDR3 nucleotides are TGTGCCAGCAGCTTAGCGAGCGGACAGAGCTACGAGCAGTACTTC. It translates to CASSLASGQSYEQYF.

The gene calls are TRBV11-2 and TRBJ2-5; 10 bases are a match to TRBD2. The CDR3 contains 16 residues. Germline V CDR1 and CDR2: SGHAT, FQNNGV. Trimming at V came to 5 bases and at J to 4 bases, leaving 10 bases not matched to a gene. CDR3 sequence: CASSASSGGSGETQYF. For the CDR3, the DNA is TGTGCCAGCAGCGCCTCTAGCGGGGGTTCAGGAGAGACCCAGTACTTC.

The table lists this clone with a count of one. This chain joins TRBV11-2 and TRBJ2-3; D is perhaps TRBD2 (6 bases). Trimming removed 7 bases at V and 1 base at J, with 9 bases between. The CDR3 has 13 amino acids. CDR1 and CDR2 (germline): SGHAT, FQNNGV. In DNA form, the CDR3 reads TGTGCCAGCACGCCGGGGGGCACAGATACGCAGTATTTT. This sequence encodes CASTPGGTDTQYF. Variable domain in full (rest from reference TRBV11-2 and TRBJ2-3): EAGVAQSPRYKIIEKRQSVAFWCNPISGHATLYWYQQILGQGPKLLIQFQNNGVVDDSQLPKDRFSAERLKGVDSTLKIQPAKLEDSAVYLCASTPGGTDTQYFGPGTRLTVL.

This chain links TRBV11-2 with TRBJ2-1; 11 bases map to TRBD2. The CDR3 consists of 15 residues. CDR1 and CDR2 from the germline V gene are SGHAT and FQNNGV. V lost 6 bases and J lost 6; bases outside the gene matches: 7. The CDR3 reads CASRPTGTSGNEQFF. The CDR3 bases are TGTGCCAGCAGGCCGACCGGGACTAGCGGCAATGAGCAGTTCTTC.

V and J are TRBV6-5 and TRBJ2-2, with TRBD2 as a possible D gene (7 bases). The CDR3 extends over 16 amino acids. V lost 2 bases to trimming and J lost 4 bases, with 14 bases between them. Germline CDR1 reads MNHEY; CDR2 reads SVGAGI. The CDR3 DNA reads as TGTGCCAGCAGTTACCCCCGGGGGGCCAGCACCGGGGAGCTGTTTTTT. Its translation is CASSYPRGASTGELFF.

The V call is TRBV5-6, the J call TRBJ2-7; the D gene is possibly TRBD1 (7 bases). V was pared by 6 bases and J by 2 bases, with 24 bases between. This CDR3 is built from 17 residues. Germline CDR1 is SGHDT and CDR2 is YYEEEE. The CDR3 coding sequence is TGTGCCAGCACCGCGGGACAGAATAATAGACGCCCCTACGAGCAGTACTTC. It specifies CASTAGQNNRRPYEQYF.

The CDR3 DNA is TGTGCCATCAGTCCGGGACAGGGGTACTATGGCTACACCTTC. This encodes CAISPGQGYYGYTF. The chain is built from TRBV10-3 and TRBJ1-2, with 10 bases fitting TRBD1. Germline values: CDR1 ENHRY, CDR2 SYGVKD. This CDR3 region has 14 residues. After removal of 5 bases from V and 3 bases from J, the junction contained 3 bases not matched to a gene.

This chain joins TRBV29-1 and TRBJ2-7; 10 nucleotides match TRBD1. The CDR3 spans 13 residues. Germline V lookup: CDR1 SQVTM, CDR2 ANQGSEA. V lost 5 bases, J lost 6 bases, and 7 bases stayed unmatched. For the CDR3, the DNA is TGCAGCGTTCGCGGTAGGGACAGGGGCGAGCAGTACTTC. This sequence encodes CSVRGRDRGEQYF.